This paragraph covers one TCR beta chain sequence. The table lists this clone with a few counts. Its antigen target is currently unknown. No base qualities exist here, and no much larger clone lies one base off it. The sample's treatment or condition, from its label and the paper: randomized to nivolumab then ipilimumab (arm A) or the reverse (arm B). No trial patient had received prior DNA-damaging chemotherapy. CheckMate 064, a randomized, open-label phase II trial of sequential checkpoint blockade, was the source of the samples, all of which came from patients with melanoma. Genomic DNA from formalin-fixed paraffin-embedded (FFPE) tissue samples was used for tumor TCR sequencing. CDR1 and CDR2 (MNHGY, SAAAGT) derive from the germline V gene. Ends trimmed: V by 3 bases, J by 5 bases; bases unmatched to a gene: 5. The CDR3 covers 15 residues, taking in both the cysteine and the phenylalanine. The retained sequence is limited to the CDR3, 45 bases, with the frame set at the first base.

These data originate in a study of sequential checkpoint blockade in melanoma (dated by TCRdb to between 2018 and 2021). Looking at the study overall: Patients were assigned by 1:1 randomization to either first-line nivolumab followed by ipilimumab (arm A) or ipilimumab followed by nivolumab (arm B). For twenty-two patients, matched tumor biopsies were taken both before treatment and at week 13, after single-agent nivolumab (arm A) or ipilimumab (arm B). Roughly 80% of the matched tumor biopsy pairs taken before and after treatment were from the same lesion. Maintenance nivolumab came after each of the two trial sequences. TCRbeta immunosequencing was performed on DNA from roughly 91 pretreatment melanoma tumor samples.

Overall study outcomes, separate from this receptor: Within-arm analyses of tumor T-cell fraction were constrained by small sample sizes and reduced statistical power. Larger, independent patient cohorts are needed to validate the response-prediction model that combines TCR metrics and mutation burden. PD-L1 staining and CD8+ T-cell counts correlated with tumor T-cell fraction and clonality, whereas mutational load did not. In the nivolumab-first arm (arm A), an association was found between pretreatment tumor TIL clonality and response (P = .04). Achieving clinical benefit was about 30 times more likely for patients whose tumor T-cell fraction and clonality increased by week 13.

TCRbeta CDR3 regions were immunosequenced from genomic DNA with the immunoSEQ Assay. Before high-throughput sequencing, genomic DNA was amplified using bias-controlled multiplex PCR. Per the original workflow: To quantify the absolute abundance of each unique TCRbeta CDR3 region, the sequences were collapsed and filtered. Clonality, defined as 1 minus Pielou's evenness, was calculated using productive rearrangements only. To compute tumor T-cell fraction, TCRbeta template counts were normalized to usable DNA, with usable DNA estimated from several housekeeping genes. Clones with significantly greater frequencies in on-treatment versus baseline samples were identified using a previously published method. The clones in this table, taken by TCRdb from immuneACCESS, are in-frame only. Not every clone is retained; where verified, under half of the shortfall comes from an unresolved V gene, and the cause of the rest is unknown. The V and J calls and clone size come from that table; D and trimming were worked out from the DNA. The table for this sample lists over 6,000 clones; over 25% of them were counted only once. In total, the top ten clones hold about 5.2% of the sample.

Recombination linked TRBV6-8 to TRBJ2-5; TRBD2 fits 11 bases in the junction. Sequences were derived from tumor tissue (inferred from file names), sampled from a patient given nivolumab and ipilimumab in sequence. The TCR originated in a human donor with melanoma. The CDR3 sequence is CASSYSGGALETQYF. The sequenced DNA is TGTGCCAGCAGTTATAGCGGGGGGGCTTTGGAGACCCAGTACTTC.